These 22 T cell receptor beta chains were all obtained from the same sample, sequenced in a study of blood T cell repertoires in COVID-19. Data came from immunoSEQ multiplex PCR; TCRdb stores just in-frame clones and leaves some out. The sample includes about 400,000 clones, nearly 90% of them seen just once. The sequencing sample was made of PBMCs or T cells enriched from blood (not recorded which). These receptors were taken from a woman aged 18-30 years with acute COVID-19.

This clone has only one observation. The CDR3 coding sequence is TGTGCCAGCAGTCCCCCTCTCGGGGTCGCTGAAGCTTTCTTT. It yields the protein CASSPPLGVAEAFF. V and J are TRBV28 and TRBJ1-1, with unresolved D. The CDR3 has 14 amino acids. V was clipped by 5 bases and J by 6 bases, with 16 bases between them. Per the germline V gene, CDR1 is MDHEN and CDR2 is SYDVKM.

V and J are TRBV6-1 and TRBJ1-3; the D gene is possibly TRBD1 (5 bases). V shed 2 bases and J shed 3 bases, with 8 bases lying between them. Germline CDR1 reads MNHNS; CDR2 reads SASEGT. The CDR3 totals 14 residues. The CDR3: CASSELGGGNTIYF. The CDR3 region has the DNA TGTGCCAGCAGTGAACTGGGGGGTGGAAACACCATATATTTT.

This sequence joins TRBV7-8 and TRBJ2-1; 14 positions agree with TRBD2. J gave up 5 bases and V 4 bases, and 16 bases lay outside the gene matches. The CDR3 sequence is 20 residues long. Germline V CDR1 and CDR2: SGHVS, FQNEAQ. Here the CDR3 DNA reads TGTGCCAGCAGCTCCATATATGGGTTTGGACTAGCGGGGGGAGACAATGAGCAGTTCTTC. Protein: CASSSIYGFGLAGGDNEQFF.

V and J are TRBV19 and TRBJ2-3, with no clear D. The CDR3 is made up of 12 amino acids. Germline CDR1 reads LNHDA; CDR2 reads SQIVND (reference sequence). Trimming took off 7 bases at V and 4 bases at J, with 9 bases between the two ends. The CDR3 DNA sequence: TGTGCCAGTAACGGTTTGTCAGATACGCAGTATTTT. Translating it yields CASNGLSDTQYF.

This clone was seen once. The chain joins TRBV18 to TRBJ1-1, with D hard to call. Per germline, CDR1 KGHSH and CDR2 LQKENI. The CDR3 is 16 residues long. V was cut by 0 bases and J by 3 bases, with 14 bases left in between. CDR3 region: CASSPPNPVFDTEAFF. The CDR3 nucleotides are TGTGCCAGCTCACCACCGAACCCAGTCTTCGACACTGAAGCTTTCTTT.

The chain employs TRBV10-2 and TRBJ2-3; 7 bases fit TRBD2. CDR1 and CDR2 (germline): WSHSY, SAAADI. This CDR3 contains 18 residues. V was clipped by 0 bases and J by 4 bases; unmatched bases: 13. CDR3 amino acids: CASSESGLAARRADTQYF. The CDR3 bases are TGCGCCAGCAGTGAGTCGGGGCTAGCGGCACGTAGGGCAGATACGCAGTATTTT.

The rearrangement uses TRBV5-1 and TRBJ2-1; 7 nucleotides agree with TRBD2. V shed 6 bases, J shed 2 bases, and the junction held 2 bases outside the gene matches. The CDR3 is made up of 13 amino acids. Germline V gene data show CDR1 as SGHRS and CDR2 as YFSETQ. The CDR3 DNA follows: TGCGCCAGCACCAGCGGGGCCTACAATGAGCAGTTCTTC. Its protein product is CASTSGAYNEQFF.

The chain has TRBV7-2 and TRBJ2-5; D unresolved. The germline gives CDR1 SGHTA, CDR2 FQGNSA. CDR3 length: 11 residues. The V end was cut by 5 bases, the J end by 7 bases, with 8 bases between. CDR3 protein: CASSRGTTQYF. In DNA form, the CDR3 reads TGTGCCAGCAGCCGAGGTACGACCCAGTACTTC.

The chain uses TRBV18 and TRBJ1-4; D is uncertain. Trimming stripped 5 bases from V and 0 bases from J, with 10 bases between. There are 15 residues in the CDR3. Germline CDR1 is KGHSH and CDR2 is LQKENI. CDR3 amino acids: CASSTKLATNEKLFF. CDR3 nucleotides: TGTGCCAGCTCAACCAAACTTGCAACTAATGAAAAACTGTTTTTT.

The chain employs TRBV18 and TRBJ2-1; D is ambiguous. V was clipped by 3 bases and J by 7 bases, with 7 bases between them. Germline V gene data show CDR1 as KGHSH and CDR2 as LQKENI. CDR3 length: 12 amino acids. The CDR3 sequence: CASSPRRNEQFF. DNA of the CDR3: TGTGCCAGCTCACCCAGGCGAAATGAGCAGTTCTTC.

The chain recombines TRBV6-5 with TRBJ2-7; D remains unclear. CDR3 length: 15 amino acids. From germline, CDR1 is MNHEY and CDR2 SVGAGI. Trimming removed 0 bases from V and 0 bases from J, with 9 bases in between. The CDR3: CASSYSGSPSYEQYF. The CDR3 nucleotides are TGTGCCAGCAGTTACTCCGGTAGCCCCTCCTACGAGCAGTACTTC.

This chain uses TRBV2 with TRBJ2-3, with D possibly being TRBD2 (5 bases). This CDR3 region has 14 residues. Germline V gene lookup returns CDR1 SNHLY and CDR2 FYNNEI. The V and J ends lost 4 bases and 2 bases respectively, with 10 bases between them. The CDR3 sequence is CASSVQRNTDTQYF. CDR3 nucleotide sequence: TGTGCCAGCAGTGTCCAGCGGAACACAGATACGCAGTATTTT.

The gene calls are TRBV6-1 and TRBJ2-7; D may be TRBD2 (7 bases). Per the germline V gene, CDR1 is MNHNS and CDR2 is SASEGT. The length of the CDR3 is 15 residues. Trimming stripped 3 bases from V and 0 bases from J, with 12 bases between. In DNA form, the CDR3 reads TGTGCCAGCAGTGAGAGGGGGGGATACTCCTACGAGCAGTACTTC. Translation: CASSERGGYSYEQYF.

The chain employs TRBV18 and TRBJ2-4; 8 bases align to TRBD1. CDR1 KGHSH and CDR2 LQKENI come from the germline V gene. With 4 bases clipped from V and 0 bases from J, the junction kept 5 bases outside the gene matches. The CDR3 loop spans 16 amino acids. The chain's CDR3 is CASSRQGQGAKNIQYF. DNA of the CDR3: TGTGCCAGCTCACGACAGGGGCAGGGAGCCAAAAACATTCAGTACTTC.

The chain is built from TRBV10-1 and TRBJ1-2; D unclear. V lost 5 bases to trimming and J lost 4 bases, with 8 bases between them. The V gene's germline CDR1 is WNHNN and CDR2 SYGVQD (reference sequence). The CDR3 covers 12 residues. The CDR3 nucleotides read TGCGCCAGCAGTTCGGGAGCCTATGGCTACACCTTC. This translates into CASSSGAYGYTF.

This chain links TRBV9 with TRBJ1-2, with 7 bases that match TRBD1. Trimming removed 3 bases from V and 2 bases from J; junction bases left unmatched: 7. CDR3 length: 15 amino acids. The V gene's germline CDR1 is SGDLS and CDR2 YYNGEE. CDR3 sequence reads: CASSAEGDSNYGYTF. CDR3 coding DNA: TGTGCCAGCAGCGCCGAGGGGGACAGCAACTATGGCTACACCTTC.

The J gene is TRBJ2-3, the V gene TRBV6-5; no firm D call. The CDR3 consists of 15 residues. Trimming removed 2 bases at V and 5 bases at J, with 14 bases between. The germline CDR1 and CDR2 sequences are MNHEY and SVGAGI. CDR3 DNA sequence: TGTGCCAGCAGTTACCAGTTGTCACGTATAGATACGCAGTATTTT. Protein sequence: CASSYQLSRIDTQYF.

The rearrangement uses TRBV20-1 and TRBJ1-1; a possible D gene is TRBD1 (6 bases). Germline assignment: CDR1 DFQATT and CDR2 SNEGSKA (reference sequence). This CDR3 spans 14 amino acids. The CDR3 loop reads CSASLGHRNTEAFF. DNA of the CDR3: TGCAGCGCGAGTTTGGGACACAGGAACACTGAAGCTTTCTTT.

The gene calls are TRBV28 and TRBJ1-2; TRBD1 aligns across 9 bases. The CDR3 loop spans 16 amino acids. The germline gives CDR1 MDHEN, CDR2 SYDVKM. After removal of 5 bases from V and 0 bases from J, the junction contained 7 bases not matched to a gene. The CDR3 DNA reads TGTGCCAGCAGTCCGACAGGGGGTGACGCTAACTATGGCTACACCTTC. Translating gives CASSPTGGDANYGYTF.

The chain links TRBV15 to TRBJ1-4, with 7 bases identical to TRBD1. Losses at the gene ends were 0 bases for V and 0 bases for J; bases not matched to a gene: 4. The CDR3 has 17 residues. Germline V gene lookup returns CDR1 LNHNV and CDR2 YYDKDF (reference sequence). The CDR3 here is CATSRDDRDTTNEKLFF. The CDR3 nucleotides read TGTGCCACCAGCAGAGACGACAGGGACACAACTAATGAAAAACTGTTTTTT.

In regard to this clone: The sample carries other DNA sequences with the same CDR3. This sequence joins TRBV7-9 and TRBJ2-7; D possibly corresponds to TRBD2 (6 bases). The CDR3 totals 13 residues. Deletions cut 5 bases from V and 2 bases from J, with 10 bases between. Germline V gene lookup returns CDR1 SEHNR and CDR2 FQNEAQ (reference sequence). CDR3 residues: CASSPGGTYEQYF. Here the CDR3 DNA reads TGTGCCAGCAGCCCCGGGGGTACCTACGAGCAGTACTTC. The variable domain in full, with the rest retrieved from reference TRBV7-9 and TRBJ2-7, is DTGVSQNPRHKITKRGQNVTFRCDPISEHNRLYWYRQTLGQGPEFLTYFQNEAQLEKSRLLSDRFSAERPKGSFSTLEIQRTEQGDSAMYLCASSPGGTYEQYFGPGTRLTVT.

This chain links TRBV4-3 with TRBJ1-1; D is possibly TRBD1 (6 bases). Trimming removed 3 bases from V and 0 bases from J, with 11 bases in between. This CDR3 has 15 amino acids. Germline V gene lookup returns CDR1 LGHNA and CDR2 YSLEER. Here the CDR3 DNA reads TGCGCCAGCAGCCAGAAGGACAGCTTGAACACTGAAGCTTTCTTT. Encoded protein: CASSQKDSLNTEAFF.